The clone carrying this TCR beta chain was detected only a few times. Its antigen remains unidentified. This record belongs to a study of T cells in Graves' hyperthyroidism and ophthalmopathy. Hyperthyroidism, newly diagnosed and lasting under 2 months, affected patients aged 18 to 65. Fresh peripheral blood, 7.5 to 10 ml of it, supplied the PBMCs. Findings and limits, study-wide: A model using 13 V-J features told ophthalmopathy apart from stable hyperthyroidism.

CDR1 and CDR2 (germline): ENHRY, SYGVKD. The CDR3 is 15 amino acids. Losses at the gene ends were 3 bases for V and 5 bases for J; bases not matched to a gene: 5. Amplified regions were TCR beta CDR3 sequences from RNA transcripts. TCR CDR3 regions were first amplified by RT-PCR with HTBI primers. MiXCR, applied by TCRdb to the multiplex PCR reads, yields one record per CDR3 protein. This table has approximately 320,000 distinct CDR3 sequences, 15% to 20% appearing once. This rearrangement joins TRBV10-3 to TRBJ2-7; 12 nucleotides agree with TRBD2. The clonotype comes from a young man with Graves' hyperthyroidism. The sequenced sample consisted of blood. CDR3 bases: TGTGCCATCAGTGACCCACGACTAGCGGGAGACGAGCAGTACTTC. Protein product: CAISDPRLAGDEQYF.